A single sample gave rise to the 30 T cell receptor beta chains below, sequenced in a study of blood T cells in healthy people across ages. For the second PCR, which ran for about 7 to 12 cycles, a sample-barcoded 5' primer and a J-beta primer mix were used. TCRdb ran MiXCR on the 5' RACE reads and lists one entry per CDR3 protein. Here the sample spans about 670,000 distinct CDR3 sequences, approximately 40% being singletons. The sample taken for sequencing was blood. These receptor sequences come from an elderly man in good health.

This clonotype has just a few counts. Here the CDR3 DNA reads TGTGCCAGCAGTTACGGAACAGGGCGGGGAGAGACCCAGTACTTC. Protein: CASSYGTGRGETQYF. The V and J genes are TRBV6-5 and TRBJ2-7; D could derive from TRBD1 or TRBD2 (6 bases each). The J call could be wrong; TRBJ2-5 is a better fit for the DNA end. The CDR3 is made up of 15 amino acids. Looked up from germline, CDR1 is MNHEY and CDR2 is SVGAGI.

To note about this clonotype: The junction does not match germline at one end; this may be a read error. The V and J genes are TRBV7-6 and TRBJ2-7; 11 nucleotides align to TRBD1. This CDR3 is 16 amino acids long. Germline values: CDR1 SGHVS, CDR2 FNYEAQ. CDR3 sequence reads: CASSLDGGQGAYEQYF. In DNA, the CDR3 is TGTGCCAGCAGTTTAGATGGGGGACAGGGGGCCTACGAGCAGTACTTC.

V usage is TRBV7-9 and J usage is TRBJ1-5; D is unclear. The germline V and J ends were trimmed by 1 base and 5 bases, with 9 bases remaining between them. Germline CDR1 reads SEHNR; CDR2 reads FQNEAQ (reference sequence). The CDR3 contains 14 residues. As DNA, the CDR3 is TGTGCCAGCAGCTTAGATTCAAATCATCAGCCCCAGCATTTT. This encodes CASSLDSNHQPQHF. The full variable domain, rest sourced from reference TRBV7-9 and TRBJ1-5, is DTGVSQNPRHKITKRGQNVTFRCDPISEHNRLYWYRQTLGQGPEFLTYFQNEAQLEKSRLLSDRFSAERPKGSFSTLEIQRTEQGDSAMYLCASSLDSNHQPQHFGDGTRLSIL.

Worth noting for this clonotype: Relative to the germline gene, one junction end is altered; a read error may explain this. The gene calls are TRBV28 and TRBJ1-2, with TRBD1 identical over 9 bases. Germline loops: CDR1 MDHEN, CDR2 SYDVKM. The CDR3 length is 13 residues. CDR3 residues: CASRATGGYGYTF. The CDR3 nucleotides read TGCGCCAGCAGGGCGACAGGGGGCTATGGCTACACCTTC.

The chain combines TRBV20-1 with TRBJ1-2, with unresolved D. The V gene's germline CDR1 is DFQATT and CDR2 SNEGSKA (reference sequence). Trimming took 5 bases from V and 4 from J, leaving 11 bases between them. This CDR3 is 12 amino acids long. The CDR3 protein is CSAFDELYGYTF. CDR3 in DNA: TGCAGTGCTTTTGACGAACTCTATGGCTACACCTTC.

This clonotype was counted between two and nine times. The V and J genes are TRBV6-1 and TRBJ1-1; no firm D call. Germline values: CDR1 MNHNS, CDR2 SASEGT. The CDR3 sequence is 14 residues long. Trimming took 3 bases from V and 4 from J, leaving 12 bases between them. The CDR3 bases are TGTGCCAGCAGTGAGCTTGACTGGTCCACTGAAGCTTTCTTT. Protein product: CASSELDWSTEAFF.

This clonotype was counted a few times. The chain recombines TRBV5-1 with TRBJ2-7; the match to TRBD1 covers 7 bases. V shed 5 bases and J 0 bases; nucleotides not matched to a gene: 14. There are 17 residues in the CDR3. The V gene's germline CDR1 is SGHRS and CDR2 YFSETQ. CDR3 region: CASRPDPDRASSYEQYF. The DNA for the CDR3 is TGCGCCAGCAGACCCGACCCCGACAGGGCCAGCTCCTACGAGCAGTACTTC.

This clonotype came up a few times. In DNA, the CDR3 is TGTGCCAGCACCCACCATCGGATTGGCGATAGCAATCAGCCCCAGCATTTT. This translates into CASTHHRIGDSNQPQHF. V gene TRBV6-6 combines with J gene TRBJ1-5, with D unclear. Trimming pared 7 bases from V and 0 bases from J, leaving 19 bases between. Germline-derived CDR1 and CDR2 are MNHNY and SVGAGI (reference sequence). The length of the CDR3 is 17 residues.

J is TRBJ2-4 and V is TRBV20-1; D not resolved. Trimming shortened V by 0 bases and J by 0 bases, and 21 bases separated the two germline ends. The CDR3 runs to 19 residues. In germline, CDR1 is DFQATT, CDR2 SNEGSKA (reference sequence). CDR3: CSARDSRLMGILAKNIQYF. In DNA, the CDR3 is TGCAGTGCTAGAGATTCAAGACTCATGGGGATTCTAGCCAAAAACATTCAGTACTTC.

This clonotype was counted only a few times. The V call is TRBV18, the J call TRBJ2-2, with D possibly being TRBD2 (6 bases). Germline lookup yields CDR1 KGHSH and CDR2 LQKENI. The ends were cut back, 6 bases at V and 4 bases at J, with 15 bases in the middle. CDR3 length: 15 residues. CDR3 sequence (DNA): TGTGCCAGCTCCGCTGGAGGGCGGAGCACCGGGGAGCTGTTTTTT. This sequence encodes CASSAGGRSTGELFF. The variable domain in full, with the rest retrieved from reference TRBV18 and TRBJ2-2, is NAGVMQNPRHLVRRRGQEARLRCSPMKGHSHVYWYRQLPEEGLKFMVYLQKENIIDESGMPKERFSAEFPKEGPSILRIQQVVRGDSAAYFCASSAGGRSTGELFFGEGSRLTVL.

A few counts support this clonotype. The V call is TRBV2, the J call TRBJ1-1; no clear D gene. The CDR3 sequence is 13 residues long. The V gene's germline CDR1 is SNHLY and CDR2 FYNNEI. V was pared by 5 bases and J by 1 base, with 8 bases between. The CDR3 protein is CASSLQSNTEAFF. In nucleotides, the CDR3 is TGTGCCAGCAGTCTACAGTCGAACACTGAAGCTTTCTTT.

About this clonotype itself: One end of the junction fails to match germline, which may point to a read error. This sequence joins TRBV20-1 and TRBJ1-5; no reliable D call. This CDR3 region has 13 residues. The germline gives CDR1 DFQATT, CDR2 SNEGSKA (reference sequence). DNA for the CDR3: TGCAGTGCCAGAGCTTATAGCAATCAGCCCCAGCATTTT. Its protein is CSARAYSNQPQHF.

The V gene is TRBV20-1, the J gene TRBJ2-5, with a weak D call TRBD2 (7 bases). V lost 7 bases, J lost 4 bases, and 16 bases lay in between. Germline values: CDR1 DFQATT, CDR2 SNEGSKA (reference sequence). The CDR3 is 13 amino acids. The CDR3 loop reads CSVHREGRETQYF. The CDR3 nucleotides are TGCAGTGTTCACAGGGAGGGCCGAGAGACCCAGTACTTC.

In this sample, this clonotype turned up many times. The V call is TRBV20-1, the J call TRBJ2-3, with a weak D call TRBD1 (5 bases). CDR1 DFQATT and CDR2 SNEGSKA come from the germline V gene (reference sequence). The CDR3 length is 15 residues. The germline V and J ends were trimmed by 6 bases and 3 bases, with 19 bases remaining between them. The CDR3 DNA follows: TGCAGTGCGGGTGGGTCCACAGGCCGAACAGATACGCAGTATTTT. It translates to CSAGGSTGRTDTQYF.

This clonotype was observed a few times. The V and J genes are TRBV28 and TRBJ2-1; no definite D call. CDR3 size: 14 residues. CDR1 is MDHEN and CDR2 is SYDVKM in the germline V gene. Trimming removed 10 bases at V and 4 bases at J, with 17 bases between. CDR3 bases: TGTGCCAAAGAACAAAACGACGGTTACAATGAGCAGTTCTTC. This translates into CAKEQNDGYNEQFF.

This chain uses TRBV27 with TRBJ1-1; a possible D gene is TRBD1 (5 bases). Germline CDR1 reads MNHEY; CDR2 reads SMNVEV (reference sequence). The CDR3 spans 14 residues. V lost 6 bases and J lost 0, with 11 bases in between. Written as DNA, the CDR3 is TGTGCCAGCAGACTTCAGGGCCTGAACACTGAAGCTTTCTTT. This encodes CASRLQGLNTEAFF.

The CDR3, as DNA: TGCAGCGTTGAAGATTTGCCGGCTAGCGGGAGGGCCCTCACCGGGGAGCTGTTTTTT. Protein: CSVEDLPASGRALTGELFF. The chain has TRBV29-1 and TRBJ2-2; 12 bases align to TRBD2. Germline CDR1 and CDR2: SQVTM and ANQGSEA. V shed 0 bases and J 4 bases; nucleotides not matched to a gene: 12. There are 19 residues in the CDR3.

This clonotype has only a few counts. The chain joins TRBV25-1 to TRBJ2-3, with TRBD2 identical over 8 bases. Losses at the gene ends were 5 bases for V and 2 bases for J; bases not matched to a gene: 9. Germline CDR1 reads MGHDK; CDR2 reads SYGVNS. This CDR3 has 16 residues. As DNA, the CDR3 is TGTGCCAGCAGTCTAACTAGCGGTCGTCTCACAGATACGCAGTATTTT. Residues: CASSLTSGRLTDTQYF. The whole variable domain, filled in from reference TRBV25-1 and TRBJ2-3, reads EADIYQTPRYLVIGTGKKITLECSQTMGHDKMYWYQQDPGMELHLIHYSYGVNSTEKGDLSSESTVSRIRTEHFPLTLESARPSHTSQYLCASSLTSGRLTDTQYFGPGTRLTVL.

The table lists this clonotype with a few counts. The chain has TRBV5-1 and TRBJ2-1; D remains ambiguous. Germline CDR1 and CDR2: SGHRS and YFSETQ. Trimming took off 4 bases at V and 0 bases at J, with 5 bases between the two ends. This CDR3 is 13 amino acids long. The CDR3 coding sequence is TGCGCCAGCAGCGGTTTCTCCTACAATGAGCAGTTCTTC. Protein product: CASSGFSYNEQFF. Complete variable domain (other parts from reference TRBV5-1 and TRBJ2-1): KAGVTQTPRYLIKTRGQQVTLSCSPISGHRSVSWYQQTPGQGLQFLFEYFSETQRNKGNFPGRFSGRQFSNSRSEMNVSTLELGDSALYLCASSGFSYNEQFFGPGTRLTVL.

The V and J genes are TRBV20-1 and TRBJ2-7; 13 nucleotides match TRBD2. The J call could be wrong; TRBJ2-5 is a better fit for the DNA end. This CDR3 is built from 15 residues. CDR1 is DFQATT, CDR2 SNEGSKA, per germline (reference sequence). The CDR3 here is CSARTSGRSGETQYF. CDR3 sequence (DNA): TGCAGTGCTAGGACTAGCGGGAGGTCGGGGGAGACCCAGTACTTC.

This chain uses TRBV20-1 with TRBJ2-3, with 7 bases fitting TRBD2. Looked up from germline, CDR1 is DFQATT and CDR2 is SNEGSKA (reference sequence). V shed 1 base and J 6 bases; nucleotides not matched to a gene: 13. The CDR3 is made up of 16 amino acids. CDR3 nucleotides: TGCAGTGCTAGAGCGACTAGCCCAGCATTTTTCGATACGCAGTATTTT. Translated: CSARATSPAFFDTQYF.

The V call is TRBV2, the J call TRBJ1-6, with D possibly TRBD1 on 6 matching bases. The CDR3 loop spans 18 amino acids. Trimming cost V 0 bases and J 2 bases, with 14 bases left between them. Germline V gives CDR1 SNHLY, CDR2 FYNNEI. Here the CDR3 DNA reads TGTGCCAGCAGTGAAGCCCAGGGGTGGATCACCTATAATTCACCCCTCCACTTT. This codes for CASSEAQGWITYNSPLHF. The whole variable domain, filled in from reference TRBV2 and TRBJ1-6, reads EPEVTQTPSHQVTQMGQEVILRCVPISNHLYFYWYRQILGQKVEFLVSFYNNEISEKSEIFDDQFSVERPDGSNFTLKIRSTKLEDSAMYFCASSEAQGWITYNSPLHFGNGTRLTVT.

The chain is built from TRBV5-5 and TRBJ1-2; D possibly corresponds to TRBD1 (6 bases). V was clipped by 3 bases and J by 6 bases, with 21 bases between them. The germline V gene has CDR1 SGHKS and CDR2 YYEKEE (reference sequence). The CDR3 contains 16 residues. For the CDR3, the DNA is TGTGCCAGCAGCTCCCTGATGTTGTCGGGGGCCGATGGCTACACCTTC. This gives the protein CASSSLMLSGADGYTF.

The CDR3, as DNA: TGTGCCAGCAGCGTAGACAGGGACCAGCCCCAGCATTTT. It yields the protein CASSVDRDQPQHF. The chain employs TRBV7-2 and TRBJ1-5; 7 nucleotides match TRBD1. The germline gives CDR1 SGHTA, CDR2 FQGNSA. The ends lost 5 bases at V and 7 bases at J; junction bases unmatched: 5. The CDR3 length is 13 residues.

The J gene is TRBJ2-1, the V gene TRBV6-5; TRBD1 might be the D (6 bases). The CDR3 has 15 amino acids. V was shortened by 8 bases and J by 4 bases, with 18 bases between the two germline ends. The germline CDR1 and CDR2 sequences are MNHEY and SVGAGI. The CDR3 nucleotides read TGTGCCAGCGGCAGGGGACCCCTGACTTACAATGAGCAGTTCTTC. Protein sequence: CASGRGPLTYNEQFF.

This chain uses TRBV7-2 with TRBJ2-3; no clear D gene. Germline-derived CDR1 and CDR2 are SGHTA and FQGNSA. V shed 4 bases and J shed 0 bases, with 17 bases lying between them. The CDR3 consists of 17 residues. CDR3 protein: CASSSTVRSSSTDTQYF. CDR3 in DNA: TGTGCCAGCAGCTCCACCGTCCGAAGTTCTAGCACAGATACGCAGTATTTT.

The chain combines TRBV20-1 with TRBJ1-2; tentatively, D is TRBD1 (5 bases). V lost 0 bases to trimming and J lost 8 bases, with 16 bases between them. Germline CDR1 reads DFQATT; CDR2 reads SNEGSKA (reference sequence). The CDR3 has 14 residues. CDR3 bases: TGCAGTGCTAGAGATGGCGCCAGGCGGGGCGGCTACACCTTC. Protein: CSARDGARRGGYTF.

The chain links TRBV4-3 to TRBJ2-1, with TRBD2 matching 7 bases. The V segment lost 0 bases and the J segment 5 bases; nucleotides outside the gene matches: 13. In germline, CDR1 is LGHNA, CDR2 YSLEER. This CDR3 spans 18 amino acids. The CDR3: CASSQDEGFGTTNNEQFF. Here the CDR3 DNA reads TGCGCCAGCAGCCAAGACGAGGGTTTCGGGACTACTAACAATGAGCAGTTCTTC.

The chain couples TRBV20-1 to TRBJ2-3; tentatively, D is TRBD2 (5 bases). The CDR3 covers 15 residues. Between the trimmed V and J ends, which lost 0 bases and 6 bases, there was a span of 16 bases. The germline V gene has CDR1 DFQATT and CDR2 SNEGSKA (reference sequence). Here the CDR3 reads CSARDPLRAGDTQYF. DNA for the CDR3: TGCAGTGCTAGAGATCCCCTGCGGGCGGGTGATACGCAGTATTTT.

This clonotype came up a few times. The chain joins TRBV3-1 to TRBJ1-2; D is uncertain. Trimming left V 1 base short and J 2 bases short, with 8 bases between. There are 14 residues in the CDR3. Germline V lookup: CDR1 LGHDT, CDR2 YNNKEL (reference sequence). The CDR3, as DNA: TGTGCCAGCAGCCAAGGGCTCCCAAACTATGGCTACACCTTC. Protein: CASSQGLPNYGYTF.